A single sample gave rise to the 25 T cell receptor beta chains below, sequenced in a study of sequential checkpoint blockade in melanoma. Treatment described: randomized to nivolumab then ipilimumab (arm A) or the reverse (arm B). The table came from immunoSEQ multiplex PCR; TCRdb's copy has only in-frame clones and leaves some out. The sample holds under 13,000 clones; approximately 67% are singletons and the top ten take 28%. Material: CD8+ T cells sorted from blood (inferred from file names), obtained from a patient given nivolumab and ipilimumab in sequence. These receptors originate from a human donor with melanoma.

This clone was counted between two and nine times. V usage is TRBV7-2 and J usage is TRBJ1-3; D is unclear. V lost 5 bases, J lost 0 bases, and 8 bases lay in between. Germline-derived CDR1 and CDR2 are SGHTA and FQGNSA. CDR3 length: 14 amino acids. The CDR3 coding sequence is TGTGCCAGCAGCCCTAGAAGCTCTGGAAACACCATATATTTT. It yields the protein CASSPRSSGNTIYF.

The chain is built from TRBV27 and TRBJ2-7; no clear D. This CDR3 is 13 amino acids long. V lost 6 bases, J lost 5 bases, and 14 bases lay in between. Germline values: CDR1 MNHEY, CDR2 SMNVEV (reference sequence). CDR3: CASSITWSNEQYF. The CDR3 DNA follows: TGTGCCAGCAGCATTACTTGGAGCAACGAGCAGTACTTC.

This clone was detected only a few times. The chain recombines TRBV28 with TRBJ1-5; D possibly corresponds to TRBD1 (5 bases). Germline assignment: CDR1 MDHEN and CDR2 SYDVKM. This CDR3 has 14 amino acids. The V and J ends lost 6 bases and 2 bases respectively, with 11 bases between them. This chain's CDR3 is CASSFRGGNQPQHF. DNA of the CDR3: TGTGCCAGCAGCTTTAGGGGTGGCAATCAGCCCCAGCATTTT.

V and J are TRBV28 and TRBJ1-2; 10 bases are shared with TRBD1. Germline lookup yields CDR1 MDHEN and CDR2 SYDVKM. There are 16 residues in the CDR3. Unmatched junction bases numbered 7, after V lost 6 bases and J lost 0 bases. The CDR3 region has the DNA TGTGCCAGCAGATCCGACAGGGGGCCCCCTAACTATGGCTACACCTTC. Protein: CASRSDRGPPNYGYTF.

This sequence joins TRBV28 and TRBJ2-7; 7 bases fit TRBD2. CDR3 size: 15 residues. Looked up from germline, CDR1 is MDHEN and CDR2 is SYDVKM. V was pared by 6 bases and J by 7 bases, with 15 bases of the junction left unmatched. CDR3 loop: CASSPLGAAGWEQYF. The CDR3 DNA reads as TGTGCCAGCAGCCCATTGGGCGCAGCGGGGTGGGAGCAGTACTTC. Filled out from reference TRBV28 and TRBJ2-7, the complete variable domain reads DVKVTQSSRYLVKRTGEKVFLECVQDMDHENMFWYRQDPGLGLRLIYFSYDVKMKEKGDIPEGYSVSREKKERFSLILESASTNQTSMYLCASSPLGAAGWEQYFGPGTRLTVT.

The chain couples TRBV30 to TRBJ2-7; D is ambiguous. V lost 3 bases and J 5 bases, leaving 14 bases between the germline ends. CDR1 and CDR2 from the germline V gene are GTSNPN and SVGIG (reference sequence). There are 13 residues in the CDR3. In nucleotides, the CDR3 is TGTGCCTGGAGAGGCAGGTCTCCGGACGAGCAGTACTTC. It encodes CAWRGRSPDEQYF.

This clone has just a few counts. The chain is built from TRBV29-1 and TRBJ1-2, with D unresolved. The CDR3 totals 11 residues. V lost 6 bases and J 1 base, leaving 6 bases between the germline ends. CDR1 and CDR2 (germline): SQVTM, ANQGSEA. CDR3 sequence: CSVYSNYGYTF. For the CDR3, the DNA is TGCAGCGTGTATAGTAACTATGGCTACACCTTC.

V usage is TRBV7-9 and J usage is TRBJ2-7; a weak D match, TRBD1 (6 bases). Germline CDR1 reads SEHNR; CDR2 reads FQNEAQ (reference sequence). This CDR3 has 15 residues. V lost 5 bases and J lost 2, with 16 bases in between. This CDR3 is CASSPTGNRAYEQYF. The DNA for the CDR3 is TGTGCCAGCAGCCCTACAGGGAATAGGGCCTACGAGCAGTACTTC.

This clone was detected a few times. The V and J genes are TRBV6-4 and TRBJ2-7; TRBD2 matches at 7 bases. Germline CDR1 reads MRHNA; CDR2 reads SNTAGT. The trim removed 4 bases at V and 9 bases at J, leaving 9 bases unmatched. The CDR3 has 13 residues. The CDR3 DNA reads as TGTGCCAGCAGTGTGACTAGCAATCTTTTGCAGTACTTC. Amino acid sequence: CASSVTSNLLQYF.

The chain employs TRBV12-5 and TRBJ1-5; 8 positions agree with TRBD1. The CDR3 loop spans 13 amino acids. Per germline, CDR1 LGHNT and CDR2 FRNRAP. V shed 8 bases and J 5 bases; nucleotides not matched to a gene: 5. This CDR3 is CASSQGADQPQHF. CDR3 DNA sequence: TGTGCTAGTTCCCAGGGGGCCGATCAGCCCCAGCATTTT.

This rearrangement joins TRBV6-1 to TRBJ2-7; 8 nucleotides agree with TRBD1. Trimming took 4 bases from V and 4 from J; bases not matched to a gene: 12. The CDR3 totals 16 residues. Germline V CDR1 and CDR2: MNHNS, SASEGT. CDR3 loop: CASSVHGQGAGYEQYF. In DNA, the CDR3 is TGTGCCAGCAGTGTCCACGGGCAGGGGGCGGGGTACGAGCAGTACTTC.

CDR3 in amino acids: CAWTGRTEAFF. CDR3 DNA: TGTGCCTGGACAGGCAGGACTGAAGCTTTCTTT. V usage is TRBV30 and J usage is TRBJ1-1; D not resolved. Looked up from germline, CDR1 is GTSNPN and CDR2 is SVGIG (reference sequence). Trimming shortened V by 4 bases and J by 5 bases, and 8 bases separated the two germline ends. This CDR3 has 11 residues. Looking up the rest from reference TRBV30 and TRBJ1-1 gives the full variable domain: SQTIHQWPATLVQPVGSPLSLECTVEGTSNPNLYWYRQAAGRGLQLLFYSVGIGQISSEVPQNLSASRPQDRQFILSSKKLLLSDSGFYLCAWTGRTEAFFGQGTRLTVV.

The chain carries TRBV19 and TRBJ2-1, with 14 bases lining up with TRBD2. CDR3 length equals 15 residues. V lost 6 bases, J lost 7 bases, and 5 bases stayed unmatched. The germline V gene has CDR1 LNHDA and CDR2 SQIVND (reference sequence). CDR3 sequence (DNA): TGTGCCAGTAGCCATGGGACTAGCGGGAGAAATGAGCAGTTCTTC. Translated: CASSHGTSGRNEQFF.

The chain uses TRBV6-1 and TRBJ1-6, with 8 bases that match TRBD1. Germline V gene lookup returns CDR1 MNHNS and CDR2 SASEGT. There are 17 residues in the CDR3. Trimming removed 4 bases from V and 0 bases from J; junction bases left unmatched: 5. CDR3: CASSGDRLSSYNSPLHF. DNA for the CDR3: TGTGCCAGCAGTGGGGACAGGCTGAGCTCCTATAATTCACCCCTCCACTTT.

This clone was picked up a small number of times. The V and J genes are TRBV7-9 and TRBJ1-5; 8 bases map to TRBD1. The V gene end was trimmed by 5 bases and the J gene end by 8 bases; junction bases not matched to a gene: 2. This CDR3 region has 12 residues. The germline CDR1 and CDR2 sequences are SEHNR and FQNEAQ (reference sequence). DNA for the CDR3: TGTGCCAGCAGCCCAGGGGGCAAGCCCCAGCATTTT. It specifies CASSPGGKPQHF.

J is TRBJ2-5 and V is TRBV2, with D possibly matching TRBD1 (5 bases). The CDR3 has 15 amino acids. Germline V lookup: CDR1 SNHLY, CDR2 FYNNEI. V lost 4 bases and J 1 base, leaving 13 bases between the germline ends. DNA of the CDR3: TGTGCCAGCAGTGCTCTCGATGACAGCCAAGAGACCCAGTACTTC. It is translated as CASSALDDSQETQYF.

This CDR3 reads CASSQEVQGNYGYTF. Here the CDR3 DNA reads TGCGCCAGCAGCCAAGAAGTACAGGGGAACTATGGCTACACCTTC. The chain is built from TRBV4-3 and TRBJ1-2, with 7 nucleotides matching TRBD1. The germline V gene encodes CDR1 LGHNA and CDR2 YSLEER. The junction had 3 bases not matched to a gene; V was cut back by 0 bases and J by 2 bases. This CDR3 comprises 15 residues.

This chain links TRBV19 with TRBJ1-1; no clear D gene. The V gene lost 1 base and the J gene lost 4 bases, with 22 bases spanning the gap. Germline CDR1 is LNHDA and CDR2 is SQIVND (reference sequence). The CDR3 totals 18 residues. CDR3 DNA sequence: TGTGCCAGTAGTATAGGTCATTATAACATTCGTCCGATCACTGAAGCTTTCTTT. It translates to CASSIGHYNIRPITEAFF. The full variable domain, with the rest looked up from reference TRBV19 and TRBJ1-1, is DGGITQSPKYLFRKEGQNVTLSCEQNLNHDAMYWYRQDPGQGLRLIYYSQIVNDFQKGDIAEGYSVSREKKESFPLTVTSAQKNPTAFYLCASSIGHYNIRPITEAFFGQGTRLTVV.

This rearrangement joins TRBV6-6 to TRBJ1-2, with D possibly matching TRBD1 (5 bases). CDR1 is MNHNY, CDR2 SVGAGI, per germline (reference sequence). Trimming removed 2 bases at V and 12 bases at J, with 13 bases between. This CDR3 comprises 12 residues. The CDR3 coding sequence is TGTGCCAGCAGTTACGCCACCGGGACTCACACCTTC. This codes for CASSYATGTHTF.

The chain joins TRBV7-9 to TRBJ2-7; 7 bases fit TRBD2. Germline loops: CDR1 SEHNR, CDR2 FQNEAQ (reference sequence). The CDR3 spans 16 residues. J lost 3 bases, V lost 5 bases, and 13 bases had no gene match. Here the CDR3 reads CASSNPGTTLGYEQYF. CDR3 nucleotides: TGTGCCAGCAGCAACCCCGGGACTACCCTGGGCTACGAGCAGTACTTC.

CDR3 nucleotide sequence: TGCGCCAGCAGCCAAGTTCCGGGACTAGCGGGATTTGGGGGAGAGGAGACCCAGTACTTC. Translating it yields CASSQVPGLAGFGGEETQYF. This sequence joins TRBV4-1 and TRBJ2-5, with 13 bases aligning to TRBD2. The CDR3 runs 20 residues. V lost 1 base, J lost 5 bases, and 16 bases stayed unmatched. The germline CDR1 and CDR2 sequences are MGHRA and YSYEKL.

This chain uses TRBV6-1 with TRBJ2-7; D not resolved. The CDR3 covers 13 residues. Germline lookup yields CDR1 MNHNS and CDR2 SASEGT. The germline V and J ends were trimmed by 4 bases and 6 bases, with 13 bases remaining between them. CDR3 protein: CASSGFRPSEQYF. The CDR3 DNA reads TGTGCCAGCAGTGGATTCCGCCCCAGCGAGCAGTACTTC.

This clone was picked up a small number of times. The V and J genes are TRBV7-6 and TRBJ2-7, with D unresolved. The germline CDR1 and CDR2 sequences are SGHVS and FNYEAQ. Trimming cost V 2 bases and J 5 bases, with 19 bases left between them. There are 16 residues in the CDR3. In nucleotides, the CDR3 is TGTGCCAGCAGCTTATTAGAGGCGCTAGGTTCCCACGAGCAGTACTTC. Protein sequence: CASSLLEALGSHEQYF.

The chain carries TRBV7-9 and TRBJ2-7; TRBD1 agrees at 10 bases. With V trimmed by 5 bases and J by 5 bases, 12 bases remained unmatched. There are 16 residues in the CDR3. Looked up from germline, CDR1 is SEHNR and CDR2 is FQNEAQ (reference sequence). CDR3 in DNA: TGTGCCAGCAGCCCACAATCCGGGACAGGGGTTCACGAGCAGTACTTC. Translation: CASSPQSGTGVHEQYF.

This chain connects TRBV5-1 to TRBJ2-7; tentatively, D is TRBD1 (5 bases). Trimming removed 2 bases at V and 7 bases at J, with 13 bases between. Germline CDR1 reads SGHRS; CDR2 reads YFSETQ. The CDR3 loop spans 13 amino acids. As DNA, the CDR3 is TGCGCCAGCAGCTTCAATTCCAGGGTTGAGCAGTACTTC. As protein: CASSFNSRVEQYF.